A single sample gave rise to the 26 T cell receptor beta chains below, sequenced in a study of identical twins. TCRdb processed the 5' RACE reads anew with MiXCR; each CDR3 protein has one entry. The data contain 1.5 million or so distinct CDR3 sequences, less than 35% of them seen just once; the ten biggest clones take up roughly 0.3%. The sample consisted of cord blood. These TCRs come from a newborn girl in good health.

This clonotype has a count of ten or more. This may be a read error, as it is one base from a much larger clone. This rearrangement joins TRBV10-3 to TRBJ1-2, with a possible D match to TRBD1 (5 bases). Germline V lookup: CDR1 ENHRY, CDR2 SYGVKD. Trimming took 6 bases from V and 2 from J, leaving 7 bases between them. This CDR3 is 12 amino acids long. CDR3 in amino acids: CAISRDNYGYTF. CDR3 in DNA: TGTGCCATCAGCCGGGACAACTATGGCTACACCTTC.

V gene TRBV20-1 combines with J gene TRBJ2-7; D is uncertain. Germline assignment: CDR1 DFQATT and CDR2 SNEGSKA (reference sequence). Trimming cost V 3 bases and J 0 bases, with 9 bases left between them. CDR3 length: 13 amino acids. The CDR3 region has the DNA TGCAGTGCTAGGCCAGGATCCTCCTACGAGCAGTACTTC. This encodes CSARPGSSYEQYF.

The genes are TRBV6-5 and TRBJ2-7; a weak D match, TRBD2 (5 bases). The CDR3 is made up of 19 amino acids. The V and J ends lost 0 bases and 0 bases respectively, with 21 bases between them. Looked up from germline, CDR1 is MNHEY and CDR2 is SVGAGI. The CDR3 loop is CASSYSLTGRASSSYEQYF. For the CDR3, the DNA is TGTGCCAGCAGTTACTCCCTTACGGGAAGAGCCTCAAGCTCCTACGAGCAGTACTTC.

This sequence joins TRBV20-1 and TRBJ1-5, with D tentatively TRBD1 (5 bases). The V end lost 6 bases, the J end lost 0 bases, and 21 bases lay between the germline ends. Germline lookup yields CDR1 DFQATT and CDR2 SNEGSKA (reference sequence). There are 17 residues in the CDR3. The CDR3 bases are TGCAGTGCGATCCCGACAGAAGGGAAAAATAGCAATCAGCCCCAGCATTTT. Translated: CSAIPTEGKNSNQPQHF.

The rearrangement uses TRBV5-1 and TRBJ1-4, with a weak D call TRBD1 (6 bases). Germline-derived CDR1 and CDR2 are SGHRS and YFSETQ. V gave up 0 bases and J gave up 8 bases, with 14 bases separating them. The CDR3 has 15 amino acids. The CDR3 is CASSLASRGWEKLFF. The CDR3 coding sequence is TGCGCCAGCAGCTTGGCCAGCAGGGGATGGGAAAAACTGTTTTTT.

This clonotype was found a few times. This rearrangement joins TRBV5-5 to TRBJ2-4; 7 bases match TRBD2. The length of the CDR3 is 13 residues. Trimming took 6 bases from V and 8 from J; bases not matched to a gene: 8. Germline assignment: CDR1 SGHKS and CDR2 YYEKEE (reference sequence). The CDR3 DNA is TGTGCCAGCACTTTCGGGAGCGGGGACATTCAGTACTTC. Translating gives CASTFGSGDIQYF.

The chain combines TRBV6-6 with TRBJ1-4, with TRBD1 matching 7 bases. This CDR3 is 16 amino acids long. The germline gives CDR1 MNHNY, CDR2 SVGAGI (reference sequence). The junction had 11 bases not matched to a gene; V was cut back by 4 bases and J by 6 bases. Here the CDR3 DNA reads TGTGCCAGCAGTTCAATTGGACAGGAAAGGGATGAAAAACTGTTTTTT. Translated: CASSSIGQERDEKLFF.

This chain links TRBV10-2 with TRBJ1-2; no firm D call. This CDR3 spans 12 amino acids. Trimming took off 6 bases at V and 4 bases at J, with 9 bases between the two ends. Germline CDR1 reads WSHSY; CDR2 reads SAAADI. The CDR3 region has the DNA TGCGCCAGCAGCAGATGGCTCTATGGCTACACCTTC. The encoded protein is CASSRWLYGYTF.

This clonotype was found many times. The CDR3 reads CASGPTDTQYF. The CDR3, as DNA: TGTGCCAGCGGACCAACAGATACGCAGTATTTT. V and J are TRBV28 and TRBJ2-3; the D is unclear. Trimming shortened V by 8 bases and J by 3 bases, and 6 bases separated the two germline ends. CDR1 and CDR2 (germline): MDHEN, SYDVKM. The CDR3 has 11 residues.

A remark on this clonotype: The germline gene is not matched at one end of the junction; a read error may be the cause. This chain links TRBV7-2 with TRBJ1-2; 8 nucleotides align to TRBD1. Germline CDR1 reads SGHTA; CDR2 reads FQGNSA. The CDR3 totals 14 residues. The chain's CDR3 is CAGSFRQGNYGYTF. As DNA, the CDR3 is TGTGCCGGCAGCTTTAGACAGGGGAACTATGGCTACACCTTC. The variable domain in full, with the rest retrieved from reference TRBV7-2 and TRBJ1-2, is GAGVSQSPSNKVTEKGKDVELRCDPISGHTALYWYRQSLGQGLEFLIYFQGNSAPDKSGLPSDRFSAERTGGSVSTLTIQRTQQEDSAVYLCAGSFRQGNYGYTFGSGTRLTVV.

This clonotype showed up many times. The V and J genes are TRBV5-1 and TRBJ1-1; D unresolved. The CDR3 sequence is 12 residues long. V was clipped by 0 bases and J by 4 bases, with 4 bases between them. Germline V gene lookup returns CDR1 SGHRS and CDR2 YFSETQ. In DNA form, the CDR3 reads TGCGCCAGCAGCTTGGGATCCACTGAAGCTTTCTTT. Its translation: CASSLGSTEAFF.

In its sample, this clonotype was seen a few times. The chain recombines TRBV10-3 with TRBJ2-1, with D unresolved. This CDR3 comprises 15 residues. Germline values: CDR1 ENHRY, CDR2 SYGVKD. V lost 0 bases, J lost 4 bases, and 10 bases lay in between. The CDR3 DNA sequence: TGTGCCATCAGTGAGTCGGTACAGACGTACAATGAGCAGTTCTTC. Translated: CAISESVQTYNEQFF.

Ten or more counts support this clonotype. This chain joins TRBV4-2 and TRBJ1-2; D gene unclear. V was pared by 0 bases and J by 0 bases, with 14 bases between. CDR3 size: 17 residues. CDR1 is LGHNA and CDR2 is YNFKEQ in the germline V gene. The CDR3 sequence: CASSQDTSQPTNYGYTF. DNA for the CDR3: TGTGCCAGCAGCCAAGATACGTCACAGCCTACTAACTATGGCTACACCTTC.

This rearrangement joins TRBV5-1 to TRBJ2-2, with a weak D call TRBD2 (5 bases). This CDR3 has 15 residues. Germline assignment: CDR1 SGHRS and CDR2 YFSETQ. The V end was cut by 6 bases, the J end by 6 bases, with 18 bases between. CDR3 bases: TGCGCCAGCACCGGGATTAGCGTACTAGCCGGGGAGCTGTTTTTT. Translation: CASTGISVLAGELFF.

Ten or more counts support this clonotype. This chain links TRBV7-2 with TRBJ1-5; 7 positions agree with TRBD1. With V trimmed by 2 bases and J by 2 bases, 3 bases remained unmatched. The CDR3 runs 15 residues. The germline CDR1 and CDR2 sequences are SGHTA and FQGNSA. The DNA of the CDR3 is TGTGCCAGCAGCTTATCGGGGACAGGCAATCAGCCCCAGCATTTT. Translation: CASSLSGTGNQPQHF.

This clonotype has a handful of counts. The J gene is TRBJ1-2, the V gene TRBV7-9; D remains ambiguous. The CDR3 length is 16 residues. Trimming cost V 1 base and J 7 bases, with 19 bases left between them. From germline, CDR1 is SEHNR and CDR2 FQNEAQ (reference sequence). CDR3 bases: TGTGCCAGCAGCTTAGAGGGAGCAATGAGGGCTTTTGGCTACACCTTC. Protein product: CASSLEGAMRAFGYTF.

The rearrangement uses TRBV5-1 and TRBJ2-5; TRBD1 aligns across 10 bases. The DNA matches TRBJ2-1 better at its end, which makes the J call doubtful. Germline assignment: CDR1 SGHRS and CDR2 YFSETQ. This CDR3 has 17 amino acids. CDR3 in DNA: TGCGCCAGCAGCTTGGAGACAGGGGGCTTCTACCAAGAGACCCAGTTCTTC. Translating gives CASSLETGGFYQETQFF.

The table lists this clonotype with a few counts. This rearrangement joins TRBV6-1 to TRBJ1-2, with D unresolved. The CDR3 loop spans 14 amino acids. Per the germline V gene, CDR1 is MNHNS and CDR2 is SASEGT. With 8 bases removed from V and 6 bases from J, the gap between germline ends came to 19 bases. The CDR3 nucleotides read TGTGCCAGCTCGAAGGCAGCCCGCGATGATGGCTACACCTTC. Amino acids: CASSKAARDDGYTF.

The chain couples TRBV7-2 to TRBJ2-5, with D possibly being TRBD1 or TRBD2 (6 bases each). There are 14 residues in the CDR3. Trimming took 1 base from V and 7 from J, leaving 13 bases between them. Per the germline V gene, CDR1 is SGHTA and CDR2 is FQGNSA. CDR3 DNA: TGTGCCAGCAGCTTAGGGTGGGGGGCCGGGACCCAGTACTTC. Translating gives CASSLGWGAGTQYF.

The rearrangement joins TRBV29-1 to TRBJ2-3, with a weak D call TRBD1 (5 bases). The CDR3 has 13 residues. Germline lookup yields CDR1 SQVTM and CDR2 ANQGSEA. With 4 bases removed from V and 14 bases from J, the gap between germline ends came to 22 bases. This chain's CDR3 is CSVAFNRHEKLYF. The CDR3 DNA is TGCAGCGTTGCCTTTAACAGGCATGAAAAACTGTATTTT.

V and J are TRBV7-2 and TRBJ1-5; TRBD1 matches 7 bases. This CDR3 contains 14 residues. Germline V gives CDR1 SGHTA, CDR2 FQGNSA. V lost 6 bases and J lost 3; bases outside the gene matches: 5. In DNA, the CDR3 is TGTGCCAGCAGTCGGGACAGACCCAATCAGCCCCAGCATTTT. Its protein product is CASSRDRPNQPQHF.

The V gene is TRBV7-9, the J gene TRBJ1-1, with D possibly being TRBD1 (6 bases). The V end was cut by 8 bases, the J end by 0 bases, with 19 bases between. The germline V gene has CDR1 SEHNR and CDR2 FQNEAQ (reference sequence). The length of the CDR3 is 16 residues. The CDR3 loop reads CASYLWGRTVNTEAFF. In DNA form, the CDR3 reads TGTGCCAGCTATTTATGGGGCAGGACAGTGAACACTGAAGCTTTCTTT.

This clonotype turned up a few times. This may arise from a read error, as a much more abundant clone is one base away. The rearrangement uses TRBV14 and TRBJ2-5, with 12 positions matching TRBD2. Germline V gene sequence: CDR1 SGHDN, CDR2 FVKESK. The CDR3 consists of 15 residues. V dropped 4 bases and J dropped 11; count of bases not matched to a gene: 11. The CDR3 sequence is CASSRLAGAYNEQYF. The CDR3, as DNA: TGTGCCAGCAGCCGACTAGCGGGGGCCTACAATGAGCAGTACTTC.

The chain uses TRBV12-3 or TRBV12-4 and TRBJ2-3, with D tentatively TRBD1 (6 bases). The CDR3 is 18 amino acids. V shed 1 base and J shed 3 bases, with 20 bases lying between them. In nucleotides, the CDR3 is TGTGCCAGCAGTTTAGACCAGGGGCAGGGGTCGTGGACAGATACGCAGTATTTT. This sequence encodes CASSLDQGQGSWTDTQYF.

This clonotype was counted only a few times. The chain joins TRBV7-9 to TRBJ2-1; the match to TRBD1 covers 10 bases. The J segment lost 4 bases and the V segment lost 6 bases, leaving 6 bases of the junction unmatched. CDR1 and CDR2 (germline): SEHNR, FQNEAQ (reference sequence). The length of the CDR3 is 15 residues. The CDR3 sequence: CASSEGTGAYNEQFF. The CDR3 nucleotides are TGTGCCAGCAGTGAAGGGACAGGGGCGTACAATGAGCAGTTCTTC.

V gene TRBV2 combines with J gene TRBJ2-1, with a weak D call TRBD2 (5 bases). This CDR3 is 13 amino acids long. V lost 1 base and J 9 bases, leaving 10 bases between the germline ends. Germline values: CDR1 SNHLY, CDR2 FYNNEI. For the CDR3, the DNA is TGTGCCAGCAGTGAAGACCTGGGAGCTGAGCAGTTCTTC. As protein: CASSEDLGAEQFF.